A selection of T cell receptor beta chains follows, all from one sample in a study of graft-versus-host responses after intestinal transplantation. Assay: immunoSEQ multiplex PCR; the TCRdb copy retains only in-frame clones and omits some. The sample records some 11,000 clones, about 94% being singletons. The starting material was PBMCs, obtained about 110 days after intestinal transplant. The receptors stem from a human patient who received an intestinal transplant, so some T cells may come from the graft donor. Both conserved end residues are part of each CDR3. A D gene is named only where the DNA matches it firmly. Part of the rows lack a size; the others show once, few, many or a class for expanded clones.

CDR3aa: CASSILLYTNSGANVLTF
CDR3nt: TGTGCCAGTAGTATCTTGCTTTACACAAACTCTGGGGCCAACGTCCTGACTTTC
abundance: NA
d_gene: NA
j_gene: TRBJ2-6
v_gene: TRBV19

CDR3aa: CASSALARGLVSPLHF
CDR3nt: TGTGCCAGCAGCGCACTCGCGAGGGGCCTTGTTTCACCCCTCCACTTT
abundance: few
d_gene: NA
j_gene: TRBJ1-6
v_gene: TRBV7-8

CDR3aa: CASSLGLAGTGELFF
CDR3nt: TGTGCCAGCAGCTTGGGACTAGCGGGGACCGGGGAGCTGTTTTTT
abundance: NA
d_gene: TRBD2
j_gene: TRBJ2-2
v_gene: TRBV5-4

CDR3aa: CASSGIAQSRANVLTF
CDR3nt: TGCGCCAGCAGTGGGATCGCACAAAGTCGGGCCAACGTCCTGACTTTC
abundance: NA
d_gene: NA
j_gene: TRBJ2-6
v_gene: TRBV10-1

CDR3aa: CASSEGAVYEQYF
CDR3nt: TGTGCCAGCAGTGAAGGGGCGGTCTACGAGCAGTACTTC
abundance: NA
d_gene: NA
j_gene: TRBJ2-7
v_gene: TRBV6-1

CDR3aa: CATSSAQGIGELFF
CDR3nt: TGTGCCACCAGCAGTGCACAGGGGATCGGGGAGCTGTTTTTT
abundance: NA
d_gene: TRBD1
j_gene: TRBJ2-2
v_gene: TRBV15

CDR3aa: CASSFEAGEETQYF
CDR3nt: TGTGCCAGCAGTTTTGAGGCGGGAGAAGAGACCCAGTACTTC
abundance: NA
d_gene: TRBD2
j_gene: TRBJ2-5
v_gene: TRBV28

CDR3aa: CASSSILAKNIQYF
CDR3nt: TGTGCCAGCAGTTCTATACTAGCCAAAAACATTCAGTACTTC
abundance: NA
d_gene: NA
j_gene: TRBJ2-4
v_gene: TRBV27

CDR3aa: CASSLEIAGDHEQYF
CDR3nt: TGTGCCAGCAGCTTGGAAATAGCGGGAGACCACGAGCAGTACTTC
abundance: NA
d_gene: TRBD2
j_gene: TRBJ2-7
v_gene: TRBV5-6

CDR3aa: CASSPTGAAGEAFF
CDR3nt: TGTGCCAGCAGCCCTACAGGGGCGGCGGGTGAAGCTTTCTTT
abundance: NA
d_gene: TRBD1
j_gene: TRBJ1-1
v_gene: TRBV7-9

CDR3aa: CASSIYDREARTDTQYF
CDR3nt: TGTGCCAGCAGCATATACGACAGGGAGGCGCGGACAGATACGCAGTATTTT
abundance: NA
d_gene: NA
j_gene: TRBJ2-3
v_gene: TRBV9

CDR3aa: CASSEPRLAGGNEQYF
CDR3nt: TGCGCCAGCAGTGAACCCCGACTAGCGGGAGGGAACGAGCAGTACTTC
abundance: NA
d_gene: TRBD2
j_gene: TRBJ2-7
v_gene: TRBV10-2

CDR3aa: CASSPWTGENTEAFF
CDR3nt: TGTGCCAGCAGTCCGTGGACAGGGGAGAACACTGAAGCTTTCTTT
abundance: NA
d_gene: TRBD1
j_gene: TRBJ1-1
v_gene: TRBV28

CDR3aa: CASSFTSGTGGFDTQYF
CDR3nt: TGTGCCAGCAGTTTCACGTCCGGGACAGGGGGCTTTGATACGCAGTATTTT
abundance: NA
d_gene: TRBD1
j_gene: TRBJ2-3
v_gene: TRBV27

CDR3aa: CASSHGAGTSGNNEQFF
CDR3nt: TGTGCCAGCAGCCACGGGGCGGGGACTAGCGGGAACAATGAGCAGTTCTTC
abundance: NA
d_gene: TRBD2
j_gene: TRBJ2-1
v_gene: TRBV5-5

CDR3aa: CASSPGTGAFYGYTF
CDR3nt: TGTGCCAGCAGCCCCGGGACAGGGGCGTTCTATGGCTACACCTTC
abundance: once
d_gene: TRBD1
j_gene: TRBJ1-2
v_gene: TRBV28

CDR3aa: CASSPRTGASTDTQYF
CDR3nt: TGTGCCAGTAGTCCGAGGACAGGGGCTAGCACAGATACGCAGTATTTT
abundance: NA
d_gene: TRBD1
j_gene: TRBJ2-3
v_gene: TRBV19

CDR3aa: CASSYDFLNEQFF
CDR3nt: TGTGCCAGCAGTTACGATTTCCTAAATGAGCAGTTCTTC
abundance: NA
d_gene: NA
j_gene: TRBJ2-1
v_gene: TRBV6-6

CDR3aa: CASSYLWTGKNTEAFF
CDR3nt: TGTGCCAGCAGTTACCTTTGGACAGGGAAGAACACTGAAGCTTTCTTT
abundance: NA
d_gene: TRBD1
j_gene: TRBJ1-1
v_gene: TRBV6-5

CDR3aa: CASSQLAGVQDTQYF
CDR3nt: TGTGCCAGCAGCCAGCTAGCGGGAGTACAAGATACGCAGTATTTT
abundance: NA
d_gene: TRBD2
j_gene: TRBJ2-3
v_gene: TRBV2

CDR3aa: CASTSGTQGETQYF
CDR3nt: TGCGCCAGCACGAGCGGGACACAGGGTGAGACCCAGTACTTC
abundance: NA
d_gene: NA
j_gene: TRBJ2-5
v_gene: TRBV5-1

CDR3aa: CASRGDDRGPETQYF
CDR3nt: TGTGCCTCCCGGGGGGATGACAGGGGGCCGGAGACCCAGTACTTC
abundance: NA
d_gene: TRBD1
j_gene: TRBJ2-5
v_gene: TRBV19

CDR3aa: CSASGEAEQYF
CDR3nt: TGCAGCGCCTCAGGAGAGGCCGAGCAGTACTTC
abundance: NA
d_gene: NA
j_gene: TRBJ2-7
v_gene: TRBV29-1

CDR3aa: CASSVHLTGGTEAFF
CDR3nt: TGTGCCAGCAGCGTACATCTTACAGGGGGCACTGAAGCTTTCTTT
abundance: NA
d_gene: TRBD1
j_gene: TRBJ1-1
v_gene: TRBV9

CDR3aa: CASGGRGAIADTQYF
CDR3nt: TGTGCTAGTGGGGGCCGGGGGGCGATAGCGGATACGCAGTATTTT
abundance: NA
d_gene: NA
j_gene: TRBJ2-3
v_gene: TRBV12-5

CDR3aa: CASSVGTGSNYGYTF
CDR3nt: TGTGCCAGCAGCGTAGGGACAGGCTCTAACTATGGCTACACCTTC
abundance: NA
d_gene: TRBD1
j_gene: TRBJ1-2
v_gene: TRBV9

CDR3aa: CTSSQRAPYEQYF
CDR3nt: TGCACCAGCAGCCAACGGGCCCCCTACGAGCAGTACTTC
abundance: NA
d_gene: NA
j_gene: TRBJ2-7
v_gene: TRBV1

CDR3aa: CASRPLRGDEQFF
CDR3nt: TGTGCCAGCAGGCCCCTCAGGGGGGATGAGCAGTTCTTC
abundance: NA
d_gene: NA
j_gene: TRBJ2-1
v_gene: TRBV27

CDR3aa: CASSLGTGGNQPQHF
CDR3nt: TGTGCCAGCAGCTTGGGGACAGGGGGCAATCAGCCCCAGCATTTT
abundance: once
d_gene: TRBD1
j_gene: TRBJ1-5
v_gene: TRBV5-8

CDR3aa: CARSQFGGELFF
CDR3nt: TGTGCCAGAAGCCAGTTTGGCGGGGAGCTGTTTTTT
abundance: NA
d_gene: NA
j_gene: TRBJ2-2
v_gene: TRBV7-5

CDR3aa: CSVGDRAGANVLTF
CDR3nt: TGCAGCGTTGGTGACAGGGCTGGGGCCAACGTCCTGACTTTC
abundance: NA
d_gene: TRBD1
j_gene: TRBJ2-6
v_gene: TRBV29-1

CDR3aa: CASSQAGLWSSYNEQFF
CDR3nt: TGTGCCAGCAGCCAAGCTGGTTTGTGGAGCTCCTACAATGAGCAGTTCTTC
abundance: NA
d_gene: NA
j_gene: TRBJ2-1
v_gene: TRBV14

CDR3aa: CASSLAIQASSYNSPLHF
CDR3nt: TGTGCCAGCAGTTTAGCAATACAGGCGAGCTCCTATAATTCACCCCTCCACTTT
abundance: NA
d_gene: NA
j_gene: TRBJ1-6
v_gene: TRBV27

CDR3aa: CASSEAWGGATNEKLFF
CDR3nt: TGTGCCAGCAGTGAAGCCTGGGGGGGAGCAACTAATGAAAAACTGTTTTTT
abundance: NA
d_gene: NA
j_gene: TRBJ1-4
v_gene: TRBV6-1

CDR3aa: CASSPTDSAGETQYF
CDR3nt: TGTGCCAGCAGCCCTACCGACAGTGCGGGGGAGACCCAGTACTTC
abundance: NA
d_gene: NA
j_gene: TRBJ2-5
v_gene: TRBV27

CDR3aa: CATGPGGIYEQYF
CDR3nt: TGTGCCACCGGGCCAGGCGGGATCTACGAGCAGTACTTC
abundance: NA
d_gene: NA
j_gene: TRBJ2-7
v_gene: TRBV15

CDR3aa: CASSLITGDLPSEQYF
CDR3nt: TGTGCCAGCAGCCTAATAACAGGGGACCTACCCTCCGAGCAGTACTTC
abundance: NA
d_gene: TRBD1
j_gene: TRBJ2-7
v_gene: TRBV27

CDR3aa: CASSPGGQGDTEAFF
CDR3nt: TGTGCCAGCAGCCCAGGGGGACAGGGTGACACTGAAGCTTTCTTT
abundance: once
d_gene: TRBD1
j_gene: TRBJ1-1
v_gene: TRBV9

CDR3aa: CASSLVTSGNYEQYF
CDR3nt: TGTGCCAGCAGCTTAGTAACTAGCGGCAACTACGAGCAGTACTTC
abundance: NA
d_gene: TRBD2
j_gene: TRBJ2-7
v_gene: TRBV7-9

CDR3aa: CASSQADRGNTNEQFF
CDR3nt: TGCGCCAGCAGCCAAGCTGACAGGGGGAACACCAATGAGCAGTTCTTC
abundance: NA
d_gene: TRBD1
j_gene: TRBJ2-1
v_gene: TRBV4-3

CDR3aa: CASSKTGYPSYEQYF
CDR3nt: TGCGCCAGCAGCAAGACAGGGTACCCTTCCTACGAGCAGTACTTC
abundance: NA
d_gene: TRBD1
j_gene: TRBJ2-7
v_gene: TRBV5-1

CDR3aa: CASSVASGPSYEQYF
CDR3nt: TGTGCCAGCAGCGTAGCCAGCGGGCCTTCCTACGAGCAGTACTTC
abundance: once
d_gene: NA
j_gene: TRBJ2-7
v_gene: TRBV9

CDR3aa: CASSLEGWREVYEQYF
CDR3nt: TGTGCCAGCAGCTTGGAGGGTTGGCGGGAAGTCTACGAGCAGTACTTC
abundance: NA
d_gene: NA
j_gene: TRBJ2-7
v_gene: TRBV5-6